This TCR beta chain came from a study of T cells in Graves' hyperthyroidism and ophthalmopathy. A note on this clonotype: Its antigen is as yet unknown.

Using RNA transcripts as the source, TCR beta CDR3 regions were amplified. TCR CDR3 regions were first amplified by RT-PCR with HTBI primers. TCRdb re-derived calls from the multiplex PCR reads in MiXCR, one entry per CDR3 protein. The sample has 530,000 or so distinct CDR3 sequences; about 45% are singletons. Clinicians diagnosed patients from clinical symptoms, serum thyroxine and TRAb, thyroid ultrasound and orbital computed tomography. Trimming took off 5 bases at V and 10 bases at J, with 17 bases between the two ends. In germline, CDR1 is SGHVS, CDR2 FNYEAQ. The CDR3 extends over 14 amino acids. Study conclusions and caveats: Blood also held most thyroid clonotypes expanded beyond 0.001.

This receptor was identified in a woman aged 18-35 years with Graves' hyperthyroidism. The sequencing sample was made of peripheral blood or thyroid tissue (not recorded which). The chain has TRBV7-6 and TRBJ1-4; possible D gene TRBD1, 5 bases. CDR3 residues: CASSHGTKVGKLFF. CDR3 in DNA: TGTGCCAGCAGCCATGGGACCAAGGTCGGAAAACTGTTTTTT.